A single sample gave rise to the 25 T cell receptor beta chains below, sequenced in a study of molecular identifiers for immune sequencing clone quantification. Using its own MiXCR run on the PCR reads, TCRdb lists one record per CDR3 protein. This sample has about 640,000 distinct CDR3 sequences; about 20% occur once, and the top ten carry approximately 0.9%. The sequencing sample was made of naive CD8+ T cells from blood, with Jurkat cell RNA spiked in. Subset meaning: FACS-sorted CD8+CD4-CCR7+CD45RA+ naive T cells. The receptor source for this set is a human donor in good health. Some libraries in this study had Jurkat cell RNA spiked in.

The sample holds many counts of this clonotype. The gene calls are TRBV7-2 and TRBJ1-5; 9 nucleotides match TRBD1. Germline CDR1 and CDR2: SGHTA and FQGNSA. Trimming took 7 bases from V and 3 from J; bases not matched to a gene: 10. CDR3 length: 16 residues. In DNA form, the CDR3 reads TGTGCCAGCATCCATTGGACAGGGGTAAACAATCAGCCCCAGCATTTT. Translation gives CASIHWTGVNNQPQHF. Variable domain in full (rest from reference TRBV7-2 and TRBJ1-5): GAGVSQSPSNKVTEKGKDVELRCDPISGHTALYWYRQSLGQGLEFLIYFQGNSAPDKSGLPSDRFSAERTGGSVSTLTIQRTQQEDSAVYLCASIHWTGVNNQPQHFGDGTRLSIL.

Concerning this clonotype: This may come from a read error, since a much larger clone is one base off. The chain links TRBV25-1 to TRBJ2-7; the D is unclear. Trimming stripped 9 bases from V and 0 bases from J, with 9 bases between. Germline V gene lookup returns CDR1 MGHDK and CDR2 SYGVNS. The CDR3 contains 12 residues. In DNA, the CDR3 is TGTGCCAGTGCTTACGGCTCCTACGAGCAGTACTTC. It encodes CASAYGSYEQYF.

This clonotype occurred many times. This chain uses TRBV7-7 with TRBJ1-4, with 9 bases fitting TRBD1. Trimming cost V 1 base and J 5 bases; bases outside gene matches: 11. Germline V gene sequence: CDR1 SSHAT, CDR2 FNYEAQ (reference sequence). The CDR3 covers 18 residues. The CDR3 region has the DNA TGTGCCAGCAGCTTAGTTCGACGTGGACAGGGGCTGAATGAAAAACTGTTTTTT. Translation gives CASSLVRRGQGLNEKLFF.

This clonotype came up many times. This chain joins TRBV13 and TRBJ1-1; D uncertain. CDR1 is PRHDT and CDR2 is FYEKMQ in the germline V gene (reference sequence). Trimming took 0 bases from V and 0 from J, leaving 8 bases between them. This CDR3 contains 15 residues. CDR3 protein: CASSLGRHMNTEAFF. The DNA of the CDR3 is TGTGCCAGCAGCTTAGGACGGCACATGAACACTGAAGCTTTCTTT.

The DNA for the CDR3 is TGCAGTGCTAGGGAGCGGGGAACCTACGAGCAGTACTTC. Its translation: CSARERGTYEQYF. V is TRBV20-1 and J is TRBJ2-7; 7 bases align to TRBD2. CDR1 is DFQATT and CDR2 is SNEGSKA in the germline V gene (reference sequence). The CDR3 has 13 amino acids. V was clipped by 3 bases and J by 2 bases; unmatched bases: 4.

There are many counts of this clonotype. CDR3 DNA sequence: TGTGCCTGGAGCCAGGGACTAGCGGTCGACGATACGCAGTATTTT. It translates to CAWSQGLAVDDTQYF. The chain is built from TRBV30 and TRBJ2-3; 11 bases map to TRBD2. Trimming took 3 bases from V and 6 from J; bases not matched to a gene: 8. The CDR3 length is 15 residues. Germline CDR1 GTSNPN, CDR2 SVGIG (reference sequence). Full variable domain (missing parts from reference TRBV30 and TRBJ2-3): SQTIHQWPATLVQPVGSPLSLECTVEGTSNPNLYWYRQAAGRGLQLLFYSVGIGQISSEVPQNLSASRPQDRQFILSSKKLLLSDSGFYLCAWSQGLAVDDTQYFGPGTRLTVL.

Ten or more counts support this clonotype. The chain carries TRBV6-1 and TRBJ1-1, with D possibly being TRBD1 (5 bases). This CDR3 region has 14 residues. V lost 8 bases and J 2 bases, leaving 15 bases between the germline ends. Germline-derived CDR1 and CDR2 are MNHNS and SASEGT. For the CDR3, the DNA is TGTGCCAGCGCATCGTACAGGACCAACACTGAAGCTTTCTTT. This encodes CASASYRTNTEAFF.

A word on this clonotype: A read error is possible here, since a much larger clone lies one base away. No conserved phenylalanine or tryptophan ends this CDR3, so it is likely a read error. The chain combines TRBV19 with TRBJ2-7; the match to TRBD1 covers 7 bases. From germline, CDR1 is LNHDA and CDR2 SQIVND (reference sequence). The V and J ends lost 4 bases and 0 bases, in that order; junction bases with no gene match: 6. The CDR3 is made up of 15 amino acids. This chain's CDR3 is CASSSTRTGSYEQYL. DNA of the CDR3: TGTGCCAGTAGTAGTACCCGGACAGGCTCCTACGAGCAGTACCTC.

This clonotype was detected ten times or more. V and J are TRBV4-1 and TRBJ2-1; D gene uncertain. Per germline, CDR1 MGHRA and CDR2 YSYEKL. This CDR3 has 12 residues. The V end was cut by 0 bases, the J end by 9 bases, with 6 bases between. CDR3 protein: CASSQDLGEQFF. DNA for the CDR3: TGCGCCAGCAGCCAAGATCTGGGTGAGCAGTTCTTC.

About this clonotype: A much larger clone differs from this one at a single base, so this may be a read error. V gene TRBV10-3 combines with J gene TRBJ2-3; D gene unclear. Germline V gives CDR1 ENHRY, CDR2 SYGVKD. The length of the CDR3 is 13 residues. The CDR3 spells CAISGPEADTQCF. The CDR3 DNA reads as TGTGCCATCAGCGGACCAGAGGCAGATACGCAGTGTTTT.

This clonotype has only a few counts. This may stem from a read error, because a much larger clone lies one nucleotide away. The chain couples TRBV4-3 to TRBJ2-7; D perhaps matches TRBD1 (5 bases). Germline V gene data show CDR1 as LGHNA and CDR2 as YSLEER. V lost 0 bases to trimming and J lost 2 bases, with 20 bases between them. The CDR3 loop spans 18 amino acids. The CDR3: CASSQDRSLPGRPYEQYF. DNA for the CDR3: TGCGCCAGCAGCCAAGATAGATCCCTCCCAGGGCGTCCCTACGAGCAGTACTTC.

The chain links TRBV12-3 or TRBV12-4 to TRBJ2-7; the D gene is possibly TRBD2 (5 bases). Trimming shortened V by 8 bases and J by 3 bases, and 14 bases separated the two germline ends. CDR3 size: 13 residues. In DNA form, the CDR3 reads TGTGCCAGCTCATTCGGGAATGGCTACGAGCAGTACTTC. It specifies CASSFGNGYEQYF.

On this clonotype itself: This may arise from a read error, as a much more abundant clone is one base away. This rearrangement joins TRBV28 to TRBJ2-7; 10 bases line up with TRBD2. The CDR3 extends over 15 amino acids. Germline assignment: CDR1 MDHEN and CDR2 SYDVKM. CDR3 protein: CASGLGASGSYEQYF. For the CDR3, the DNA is TGTGCCAGCGGTTTAGGGGCTAGCGGGAGTTACGAGCAGTACTTC.

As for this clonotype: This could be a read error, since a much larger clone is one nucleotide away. For the CDR3, the DNA is TGTGCCAGCAGCCCGTCGGCAGACACAGATACGCAGTATTTT. Amino acids: CASSPSADTDTQYF. The chain links TRBV27 to TRBJ2-3, with D unresolved. V dropped 6 bases and J dropped 2 bases, with 12 bases sitting between them. The CDR3 is 14 residues long. The germline V gene has CDR1 MNHEY and CDR2 SMNVEV (reference sequence).

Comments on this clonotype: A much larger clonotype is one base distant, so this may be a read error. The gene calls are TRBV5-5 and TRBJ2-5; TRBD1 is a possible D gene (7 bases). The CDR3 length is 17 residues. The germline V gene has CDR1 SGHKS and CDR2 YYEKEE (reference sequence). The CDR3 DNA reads TGTGCCAGCAGCCCTGGGGGGCAGGGGGTTTGGAAAGAGGCCCAGTACTTC. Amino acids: CASSPGGQGVWKEAQYF.

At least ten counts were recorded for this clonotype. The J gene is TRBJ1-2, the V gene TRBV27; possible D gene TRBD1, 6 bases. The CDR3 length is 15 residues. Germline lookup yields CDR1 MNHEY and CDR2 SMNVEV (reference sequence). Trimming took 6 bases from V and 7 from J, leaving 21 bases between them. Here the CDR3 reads CASSLLQGPRSGYTF. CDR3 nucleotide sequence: TGTGCCAGCAGCCTACTTCAGGGGCCCCGATCTGGCTACACCTTC.

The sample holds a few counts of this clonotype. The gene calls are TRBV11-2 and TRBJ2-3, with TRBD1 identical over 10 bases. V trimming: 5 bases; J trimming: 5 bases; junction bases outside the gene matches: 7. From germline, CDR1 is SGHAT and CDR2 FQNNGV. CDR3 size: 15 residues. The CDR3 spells CASSPGTGEEDTQYF. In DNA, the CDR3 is TGTGCCAGCAGCCCAGGGACAGGGGAAGAAGATACGCAGTATTTT.

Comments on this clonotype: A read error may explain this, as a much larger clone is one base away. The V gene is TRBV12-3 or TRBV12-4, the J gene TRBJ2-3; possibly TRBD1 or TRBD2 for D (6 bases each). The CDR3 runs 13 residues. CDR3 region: CATGAGKTDTQCF. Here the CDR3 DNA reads TGCGCCACGGGGGCGGGGAAAACAGATACGCAGTGTTTT.

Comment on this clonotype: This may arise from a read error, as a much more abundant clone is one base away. CDR3 in amino acids: CASSLAVRLTTHSGANVLTF. CDR3 nucleotide sequence: TGTGCCAGCAGTTTAGCGGTTAGACTCACAACCCACTCTGGGGCCAACGTCCTGACTTTC. The V and J genes are TRBV27 and TRBJ2-6; D remains ambiguous. V dropped 2 bases and J dropped 0 bases, with 20 bases sitting between them. CDR3 length equals 20 residues. The V gene's germline CDR1 is MNHEY and CDR2 SMNVEV (reference sequence).

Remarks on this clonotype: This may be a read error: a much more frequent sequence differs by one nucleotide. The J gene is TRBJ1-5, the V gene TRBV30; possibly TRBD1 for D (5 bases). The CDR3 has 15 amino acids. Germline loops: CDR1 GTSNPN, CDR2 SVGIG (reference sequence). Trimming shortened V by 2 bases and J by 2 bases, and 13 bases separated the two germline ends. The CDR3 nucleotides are TGTGCCTGGAGTACTATCGACAGTGGCAATCAGCCCCAGCATTTT. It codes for CAWSTIDSGNQPQHF.

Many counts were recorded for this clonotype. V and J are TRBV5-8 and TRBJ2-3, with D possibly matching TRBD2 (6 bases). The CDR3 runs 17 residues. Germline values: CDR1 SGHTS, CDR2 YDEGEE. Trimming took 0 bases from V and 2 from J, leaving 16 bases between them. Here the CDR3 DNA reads TGTGCCAGCAGCTTGGCGGGGGACCCTCTATACACAGATACGCAGTATTTT. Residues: CASSLAGDPLYTDTQYF.

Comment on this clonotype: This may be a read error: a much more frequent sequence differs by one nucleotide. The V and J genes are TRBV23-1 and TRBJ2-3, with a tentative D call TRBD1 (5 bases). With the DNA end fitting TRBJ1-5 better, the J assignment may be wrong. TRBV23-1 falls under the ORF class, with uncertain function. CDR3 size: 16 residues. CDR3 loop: CANIRGESSGTDTQHF. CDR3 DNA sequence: TGCGCCAACATCCGGGGGGAGTCTAGCGGCACAGATACGCAGCATTTT.

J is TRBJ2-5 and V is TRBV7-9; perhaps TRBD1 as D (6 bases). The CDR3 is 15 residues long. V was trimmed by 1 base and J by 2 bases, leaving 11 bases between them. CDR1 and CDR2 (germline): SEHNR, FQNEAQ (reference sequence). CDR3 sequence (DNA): TGTGCCAGCAGCTTAGTCACAGGGCCGCAAGAGACCCAGTACTTC. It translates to CASSLVTGPQETQYF.

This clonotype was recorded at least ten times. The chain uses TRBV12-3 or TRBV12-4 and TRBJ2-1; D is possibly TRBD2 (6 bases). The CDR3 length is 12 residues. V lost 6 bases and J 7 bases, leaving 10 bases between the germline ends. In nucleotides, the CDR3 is TGTGCCAGCAGCTCGGGGGTTAATGAGCAGTTCTTC. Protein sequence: CASSSGVNEQFF.

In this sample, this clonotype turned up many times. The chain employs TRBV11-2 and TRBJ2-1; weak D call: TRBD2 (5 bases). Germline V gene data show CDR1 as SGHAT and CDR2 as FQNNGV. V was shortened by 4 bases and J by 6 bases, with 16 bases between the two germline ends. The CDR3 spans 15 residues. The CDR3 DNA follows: TGTGCCAGCAGCTCGGCGGCCCTACGGGGCAATGAGCAGTTCTTC. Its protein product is CASSSAALRGNEQFF.